The source of this T cell receptor (beta chain) is a study of human T cells and chemical hapten exposure. This clonotype was detected a few times. Germline V lookup: CDR1 SEHNR, CDR2 FQNEAQ (reference sequence). The length of the CDR3 is 12 residues. V was cut by 2 bases and J by 9 bases, with 11 bases left in between. The time point was: patch test 1, 2 weeks after DPC sensitization. Treatment denoted: therapeutic diphenylcyclopropenone sensitization with weekly scalp DPC. TCRdb passed the RACE reads through MiXCR, listing each CDR3 protein once. The table records 79,000 or so distinct CDR3 sequences, 32% of them present only once.

The clonotype originates from a man aged 35-49 years with alopecia areata. Some clones in this sample may be carry-over from other donors' samples. Here the sequenced sample was whole blood, taken in connection with sensitization to the hapten diphenylcyclopropenone (DPC). The gene calls are TRBV7-9 and TRBJ2-7; D could derive from TRBD1 or TRBD2 (5 bases each). The CDR3 region has the DNA TGTGCCAGCAGCTTATGGGACCTCTGGCAGTACTTC. Protein product: CASSLWDLWQYF.